This TCR beta chain emerged from a study of blood T cell repertoires in COVID-19. Study-level background: COVID-19 samples collected from the United States, Italy and Spain covered acute and convalescent phases. PBMCs, B-cell-depleted T cells, or T cells provided the cDNA or gDNA that made up the material.

The length of the CDR3 is 14 residues. Germline V gene data show CDR1 as MNHEY and CDR2 as SMNVEV (reference sequence). Trimming shortened V by 5 bases and J by 12 bases, and 20 bases separated the two germline ends. In the source study's methods: By means of reference gene primer amplification, nucleated cell counts were estimated. Measured with immunoSEQ multiplex PCR; TCRdb has only the in-frame clones, and not every one. From that table come the V and J calls and clone size; the DNA was used to work out D and trimming. This repertoire shows about 78,000 clones, 90% found once; its top ten account for 4.3%.

The clonotype comes from a woman of 80 years or more with active or convalescent COVID-19. This chain joins TRBV27 and TRBJ2-1, with D possibly matching TRBD2 (6 bases). The sequenced sample consisted of peripheral blood. This CDR3 reads CASSPPGDGARQFF. In nucleotides, the CDR3 is TGTGCCAGCAGTCCCCCGGGGGATGGCGCTCGGCAGTTCTTC.